The entry below gives a single T cell receptor beta chain sequence along with its context. Its antigen is not known. The CDR3 has 18 residues. CDR1 is MGHDK, CDR2 SYGVNS, per germline. J gave up 4 bases and V 3 bases, and 11 bases lay outside the gene matches. The data were obtained in a study of cytomegalovirus exposure and HLA in healthy donors. At the level of the study: Of all 370 or so donors who were genotyped, around 82% belonged to the Caucasian-associated ancestry cluster.

PCR used 60 Vbeta primers and 13 Jbeta primers. Libraries were prepared by immunoSEQ multiplex PCR; TCRdb keeps only in-frame clonotypes and omits some of them. The table lists about 160,000 clones, around four fifths of them singletons. Regarding the study as a whole: Among CMV-associated TCR beta chains, most appeared HLA-restricted in a later analysis. Some TCR beta chains (164 of them) were listed as cytomegalovirus-associated. Segments of the TCR beta V type were, in most cases, productive about 90% or about 30% of the time in an earlier analysis.

The gene calls are TRBV25-1 and TRBJ1-6, with 8 bases matching TRBD1. The clonotype was recovered from a man between 18 and 29 years old in good health and CMV-seronegative. The sample was PBMCs. The CDR3 nucleotides are TGTGCCAGCAGTGAGGGACAGGCCCATAAGGGGTATAATTCACCCCTCCACTTT. Its translation: CASSEGQAHKGYNSPLHF.